This is a list of T cell receptor beta chains from one sample in a study of metastatic and nonmetastatic thyroid tumors. Via MiXCR, TCRdb re-called the PCR reads. The sample includes roughly 15,000 clones, under 25% of them seen just once. Sequencing was carried out using adjacent normal tissue. These receptors all stem from a female donor with papillary thyroid cancer or a benign thyroid nodule (not recorded which). Some clones in this sample may be carry-over from other donors' samples. Both conserved end residues are part of each CDR3. Fields, in order: D gene, clone size, V gene, CDR3 length, J gene, CDR3 DNA, CDR3 protein. D genes are given only for firm matches. The size field is filled for only some rows; it gives once, few, many or a size class.

>NA|NA|TRBV6-1|16|TRBJ1-6
TGTGCCAGCAGTCAAGACGAAATGGGGGGCGATTCACCCCTCCACTTT
CASSQDEMGGDSPLHF
>TRBD1|NA|TRBV28|17|TRBJ2-7
TGTGCCTCGCAGCCCGGGACAGGCCTAATCGGGGGCTACGAGCAGTACTTC
CASQPGTGLIGGYEQYF
>TRBD1|NA|TRBV19|15|TRBJ2-7
TGTGCCAGTAGTAGGCCGGGACAGGGGTTCTACGAGCAGTACTTC
CASSRPGQGFYEQYF
>NA|NA|TRBV27|13|TRBJ1-1
TGTGCCAGCAGTTTGATCAGGAACACTGAAGCTTTCTTT
CASSLIRNTEAFF
>NA|NA|TRBV12-3/TRBV12-4|14|TRBJ2-1
TGTGCCAGCAGTTTTGGGAGCTCCTACAATGAGCAGTTCTTC
CASSFGSSYNEQFF
>TRBD1|NA|TRBV6-2/TRBV6-3|13|TRBJ1-1
TGTGCCAGCAGTTACCAGGGGGCGGTAAGAGCTTTCTTT
CASSYQGAVRAFF
>NA|NA|TRBV11-2|16|TRBJ1-2
TGTGCCAGCAGCTTAACCACCGTTACAGGTCACTATGGCTACACCTTC
CASSLTTVTGHYGYTF
>NA|once|TRBV30|13|TRBJ2-1
TGTGCCTGGAGTGTACGGGGGGCCAATGAGCAGTTCTTC
CAWSVRGANEQFF
>TRBD2|few|TRBV10-3|16|TRBJ2-2
TGTGCCATCAGTGAGCGGCTAGCGGGGGGGGCCGGGGAGCTGTTTTTT
CAISERLAGGAGELFF
>NA|NA|TRBV5-1|17|TRBJ2-1
TGCGCCAGCAGCTTGGAGGGGAGTTTTAGGGGATACAATGAGCAGTTCTTC
CASSLEGSFRGYNEQFF
>NA|NA|TRBV20-1|16|TRBJ1-5
TGCAGTGCTAGAGATGTTAAGGGGCAGGGTGGTCAGCCCCAGCATTTT
CSARDVKGQGGQPQHF
>NA|many|TRBV6-1|12|TRBJ1-2
TGTGCCAGCAGTGAGAGTAACTATGGCTACACCTTC
CASSESNYGYTF
>NA|NA|TRBV6-1|13|TRBJ1-3
TGTGCCAGCAGAAGGGGTACTGGAAACACCATATATTTT
CASRRGTGNTIYF
>NA|NA|TRBV7-2|13|TRBJ2-3
TGTGCCAGCAGCAAGAGGGCGTCAGATACGCAGTATTTT
CASSKRASDTQYF
>NA|NA|TRBV19|14|TRBJ2-2
TGTGCCAGTAGTATAAGGGGGGCTGGCGGGGAGCTGTTTTTT
CASSIRGAGGELFF
>NA|many|TRBV25-1|12|TRBJ2-3
TGTGCCAGCAGGGACATCACAGATACGCAGTATTTT
CASRDITDTQYF
>TRBD1|NA|TRBV7-3|15|TRBJ1-2
TGTGCCAGTAGCCCGGGACAGACCAGTGGTTATGGCTACACCTTC
CASSPGQTSGYGYTF
>TRBD2|NA|TRBV13|15|TRBJ2-1
TGTGCCAGCAGCTTTAACCGGGGGGGATACAATGAGCAGTTCTTC
CASSFNRGGYNEQFF
>TRBD1|few|TRBV12-3/TRBV12-4|14|TRBJ2-1
TGTGCCAGCAGTCTGGACAGGGGAGACAATGAGCAGTTCTTC
CASSLDRGDNEQFF
>NA|few|TRBV11-1|15|TRBJ2-1
TGTGCCAGCAGCTTAACCACCACCCCTAGGAATGAGCAGTTCTTC
CASSLTTTPRNEQFF
>NA|few|TRBV20-1|14|TRBJ1-2
TGCAGTGCTCCATGGGGGGAGAGTGACTATGGCTACACCTTC
CSAPWGESDYGYTF
>NA|few|TRBV12-3/TRBV12-4|16|TRBJ2-3
TGTGCCAGCAGTTTTAGTGCAGGTAGGGGCACAGATACGCAGTATTTT
CASSFSAGRGTDTQYF
>NA|few|TRBV20-1|14|TRBJ2-1
TGCAGTGCTAAGAGGGACCTGGCGAACAATGAGCAGTTCTTC
CSAKRDLANNEQFF
>NA|few|TRBV20-1|11|TRBJ2-1
TGCAGTGCTCCTTCCTACAATGAGCAGTTCTTC
CSAPSYNEQFF
>TRBD1|once|TRBV5-1|14|TRBJ1-4
TGCGCCAGCAGCTTCTCACAGGGGGATGAAAAACTGTTCTTT
CASSFSQGDEKLFF
>NA|NA|TRBV11-2|18|TRBJ2-1
TGTGCCAGCAGCGAAGGAACCAGGTTGGGACGAATTTACAATGAGCAGTTCTTT
CASSEGTRLGRIYNEQFF
>TRBD1|few|TRBV18|13|TRBJ1-5
TGTGCCAGCTCACCAGACAGGGATCAGCCCCAGCATTTT
CASSPDRDQPQHF
>TRBD2|NA|TRBV3-1|17|TRBJ2-3
TGTGCCAGCAGCCATCGACTAGCGGGGGGGCTCACAGATACGCAGTATTTT
CASSHRLAGGLTDTQYF
>TRBD1|many|TRBV11-1|18|TRBJ2-1
TGTGCCAGCAGCTCAGAAGGAGACCCGGGACAGAGTTACAATGAGCAGTTCTTC
CASSSEGDPGQSYNEQFF
>NA|few|TRBV28|12|TRBJ2-7
TGTGCCAGCAGGGGGCAGGGGCACGAGCAGTACTTC
CASRGQGHEQYF
>NA|NA|TRBV28|13|TRBJ1-1
TGTGCCAGCAGTTCGCGACTCGGCACTGAAGCTTTCTTT
CASSSRLGTEAFF
>TRBD2|NA|TRBV20-1|13|TRBJ2-7
TGCAGTGCCCAAGACGGCGGGAGCTACGAGCAGTACTTC
CSAQDGGSYEQYF
>NA|NA|TRBV3-1|14|TRBJ1-2
TGTGCCAGCACAAAAGAGGACACCGGGGGTGGCTACACCTTC
CASTKEDTGGGYTF
>TRBD2|few|TRBV20-1|14|TRBJ2-3
TGCAGTGCTAGTCGGGCGGGAGGTTCAGATACGCAGTATTTT
CSASRAGGSDTQYF
>TRBD1|NA|TRBV6-1|15|TRBJ1-5
TGTGCCAGCAGACCGGGTACAGGGGTTGGACAGCCCCAGCATTTT
CASRPGTGVGQPQHF
>NA|many|TRBV7-2|11|TRBJ2-7
TGTGCCAGCAGCTTAGTGTACGAGCAGTACTTC
CASSLVYEQYF
>NA|few|TRBV12-3/TRBV12-4|14|TRBJ1-5
TGTGCCAGCAGTTTTGGGGAAGGTGGGCAGCCCCAGCATTTT
CASSFGEGGQPQHF
>NA|few|TRBV6-9|15|TRBJ2-2
TGTGCCAGCAGTTATTCCGGGACTGAGACCGGGGAGCTGTTTTTT
CASSYSGTETGELFF
>NA|NA|TRBV25-1|15|TRBJ1-5
TGTGCCAGCCCTGTTGGACAAGATGGTAATCAGCCCCAGCATTTT
CASPVGQDGNQPQHF
>NA|NA|TRBV20-1|13|TRBJ1-3
TGCAGTGCTAGGACGGATCCGGTGAACACCATATATTTT
CSARTDPVNTIYF
>NA|few|TRBV12-3/TRBV12-4|11|TRBJ2-1
TGTGTCAGCAGCTGGGACGGTCGGCAGTTCTTC
CVSSWDGRQFF
>TRBD2|few|TRBV27|17|TRBJ2-5
TGTGCCAGCAGTTCTCCTCGCGGACTAGCGGGGGCAGAGACCCAGTACTTC
CASSSPRGLAGAETQYF
>TRBD1|NA|TRBV6-6|17|TRBJ2-3
TGTGCCAGCACCTTCTCGAGACAGGGGCCTAGCACAGATACGCAGTATTTT
CASTFSRQGPSTDTQYF
>NA|many|TRBV30|11|TRBJ2-7
TGTGCCTGGACCAAGGGCTACGAGCAGTACTTC
CAWTKGYEQYF
>NA|NA|TRBV28|14|TRBJ2-2
TGTGCCAGCAGTTTGTCCAGACCTCCCGGGGAGCTGTTTTTT
CASSLSRPPGELFF
>NA|few|TRBV20-1|13|TRBJ1-6
TGCAGTGCTAGAGGGACAAGTAATTCACCCCTCCACTTT
CSARGTSNSPLHF
>NA|NA|TRBV6-1|13|TRBJ1-2
TGTGCCAGCAACAAACCCGGGAACTATGGCTACACCTTC
CASNKPGNYGYTF
>NA|NA|TRBV18|15|TRBJ1-3
TGTGCCAGCTCACCACCCCTGACGGCGGGAAACACCATATATTTT
CASSPPLTAGNTIYF
>NA|NA|TRBV12-3/TRBV12-4|14|TRBJ1-6
TGTGCCAGCAGGACGGGCCCTGATAATTCACCCCTCCACTTT
CASRTGPDNSPLHF
>NA|NA|TRBV5-1|15|TRBJ2-5
TGCGCCAGCAGCGTACAGGCTCCCAGCCAAGAGACCCAGTACTTC
CASSVQAPSQETQYF
>TRBD1|NA|TRBV2|17|TRBJ1-5
TGTGCCAGCGGGGTTAGTAGGACAGGGAATAGCAATCAGCCCCAGCATTTT
CASGVSRTGNSNQPQHF
>NA|NA|TRBV7-9|13|TRBJ2-5
TGTGCCAGCAGCTTACCGGGCGGAGAGACCCAGTACTTC
CASSLPGGETQYF
>NA|many|TRBV25-1|12|TRBJ1-2
TGTGCCAGCAGTCAAGGGTTGGGGGGCTACACCTTC
CASSQGLGGYTF
>NA|few|TRBV28|14|TRBJ2-1
TGTGCCACCCCCCGGGGCCAAATCGCCGATGAGCAGTTCTTC
CATPRGQIADEQFF
>NA|few|TRBV6-1|13|TRBJ1-1
TGTGCCAGCAGTGAAGCCCCCTACACTGAAGCTTTCTTT
CASSEAPYTEAFF
>NA|NA|TRBV12-3/TRBV12-4|15|TRBJ2-7
TGTGCCAGCAGTTTAGTGATGGGCAGAGCCTACGAGCAGTACTTC
CASSLVMGRAYEQYF
>TRBD2|NA|TRBV12-3/TRBV12-4|18|TRBJ2-2
TGTGCCAGCAGTTTATCTGTGGGACTAGCGGGGTACACCGGGGAGCTGTTTTTT
CASSLSVGLAGYTGELFF
>NA|NA|TRBV27|16|TRBJ1-6
TGTGCCAGCAGTTTAAAGGAGGCGAAACATAATTCACCCCTAGACTTT
CASSLKEAKHNSPLDF